This TCR beta chain was sequenced for a study of OX40 agonist ivuxolimab in advanced cancers. Some clones are missing from TCRdb's copy, which holds only in-frame ones; the method was immunoSEQ multiplex PCR. This sample has about 60,000 clones; 88% occur once, and the top ten carry 5.5% to 7%. V was clipped by 7 bases and J by 3 bases, with 9 bases between them. CDR3 size: 12 residues. From germline, CDR1 is SGHDT and CDR2 YYEEEE. The chain couples TRBV5-6 to TRBJ2-3; possibly TRBD1 or TRBD2 for D (6 bases each). The sequencing used CD4+ or CD8+ T cells sorted from blood, collected in a trial of the OX40 agonist ivuxolimab. This receptor was identified in an adult with an advanced solid tumor such as melanoma, head and neck, liver or kidney cancer. CDR3 sequence (DNA): TGTGCCAGCGGGGGGCGAACAGATACGCAGTATTTT. This sequence encodes CASGGRTDTQYF.